This T cell receptor beta chain was sequenced during a study of T-cell reconstitution after alpha-beta-depleted transplantation in children. Trimming removed 7 bases from V and 3 bases from J, with 9 bases in between. Germline assignment: CDR1 DFQATT and CDR2 SNEGSKA (reference sequence). This CDR3 has 11 amino acids. This clonotype was counted at least ten times. Construction of the TCRbeta library involved unique molecular identifiers. A single record per CDR3 protein comes from TCRdb applying MiXCR to the PCR reads. The sample contains about 200,000 distinct CDR3 sequences, about 15% of which appear only once.

Sequenced here: PBMCs from the stem cell graft donor, sampled from the stem cell graft. This receptor was obtained from a human donor who donated a stem cell graft to a child with acute lymphoblastic leukemia. The chain carries TRBV20-1 and TRBJ1-2; D not certain. The CDR3 sequence is CSVPRDYGYTF. The CDR3 coding sequence is TGCAGTGTCCCCAGAGACTATGGCTACACCTTC.